This T cell receptor (beta chain) originates from a study of a mutant IDH1 vaccine in newly diagnosed glioma. Study summary: Radiotherapy, temozolomide, or both had been given previously, and both were given to most.

As to this clone: As yet, its antigen is unknown.

Sequencing used immunoSEQ multiplex PCR; TCRdb keeps in-frame clones, though not all of them. The sample comprises about 40,000 clones, approximately 90% of which are singletons, and approximately 2.4% rests with the top ten. Between the trimmed V and J ends, which lost 6 bases and 1 base, there was a span of 11 bases. The CDR3 has 14 amino acids. From germline, CDR1 is LNHDA and CDR2 SQIVND (reference sequence). Regarding time point: week 5, during vaccination. Topical imiquimod was applied with each vaccine dose, which held 300 ug of mutant IDH1 20-mer peptide. The specimen was PBMCs, collected from a glioma patient whose treatment included an IDH1 peptide vaccine. The receptor was derived from a man between 45 and 60 years old with glioma. The rearrangement uses TRBV19 and TRBJ2-3; D is possibly TRBD2 (5 bases). This chain's CDR3 is CASRRAGGTDTQYF. CDR3 bases: TGTGCCAGTAGGAGGGCTGGGGGCACAGATACGCAGTATTTT.